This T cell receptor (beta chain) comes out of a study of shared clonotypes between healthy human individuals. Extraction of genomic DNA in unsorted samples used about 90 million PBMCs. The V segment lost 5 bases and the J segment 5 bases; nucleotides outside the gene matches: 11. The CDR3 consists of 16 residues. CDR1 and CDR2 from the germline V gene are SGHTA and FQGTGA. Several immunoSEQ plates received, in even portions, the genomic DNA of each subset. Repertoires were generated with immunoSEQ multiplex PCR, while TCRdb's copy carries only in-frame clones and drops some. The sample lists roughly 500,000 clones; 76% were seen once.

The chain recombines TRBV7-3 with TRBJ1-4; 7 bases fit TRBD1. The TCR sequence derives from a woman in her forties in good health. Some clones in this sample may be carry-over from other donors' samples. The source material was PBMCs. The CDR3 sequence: CASSHGQAGGNEKLFF. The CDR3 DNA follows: TGTGCCAGCAGCCACGGACAGGCAGGGGGGAATGAAAAACTGTTTTTT.